Each of the 3 T cell receptor beta chains below was sequenced from the same sample in a study of shared T cell receptors in the human thymus. The data were produced by immunoSEQ multiplex PCR, yet TCRdb's version contains in-frame clones alone and is incomplete. The data show about 660,000 clones, roughly 88% seen once. Separately, the same data were catalogued under a study of human thymus T cells.

Sample: thymocytes. These TCRs come from a boy in the first two years of life with a congenital heart defect.

The chain couples TRBV9 to TRBJ2-5; TRBD2 aligns across 7 bases. The germline gives CDR1 SGDLS, CDR2 YYNGEE. J was trimmed by 0 bases and V by 0 bases; bases with no gene match: 2. This CDR3 region has 15 residues. CDR3 DNA: TGTGCCAGCAGCGTAGGGGACTACAACCAAGAGACCCAGTACTTC. This gives the protein CASSVGDYNQETQYF.

The chain's CDR3 is CASSMGGRGLDEQFF. DNA for the CDR3: TGTGCCAGTAGTATGGGGGGAAGGGGTCTGGATGAGCAGTTCTTC. The chain recombines TRBV19 with TRBJ2-1; D possibly corresponds to TRBD2 (6 bases). This CDR3 spans 15 amino acids. Trimming took 3 bases from V and 8 from J, leaving 17 bases between them. Germline CDR1 is LNHDA and CDR2 is SQIVND (reference sequence).

In this sample, this clone turned up a few times. The CDR3 bases are TGTGCCAGCACCCAACAGGGCGGGAGGGCCGTAAAGACCCAGTACTTC. It specifies CASTQQGGRAVKTQYF. The chain has TRBV28 and TRBJ2-5; 9 nucleotides agree with TRBD2. The CDR3 is 16 amino acids. The germline CDR1 and CDR2 sequences are MDHEN and SYDVKM. The trim removed 7 bases at V and 6 bases at J, leaving 15 bases unmatched.